A single sample is the source of the 9 T cell receptor beta chains below, sequenced in a study of neoadjuvant nivolumab and ipilimumab in lung cancer. Only in-frame clones appear in the TCRdb table, and some are missing; sequencing was by immunoSEQ multiplex PCR. Among some 13,000 clones listed, roughly 70% were seen once. This sample comprised peripheral blood, obtained after neoadjuvant nivolumab, alone or with ipilimumab, at or shortly before surgery. These receptors originate from an adult with non-small cell lung cancer.

This chain uses TRBV5-4 with TRBJ2-7; the match to TRBD1 covers 7 bases. V was clipped by 3 bases and J by 2 bases; unmatched bases: 8. Germline assignment: CDR1 SGHNT and CDR2 YYREEE (reference sequence). The CDR3 runs to 15 residues. The DNA for the CDR3 is TGTGCCAGCAGCTCGAAAGCAACAGGGGCCTACGAGCAGTACTTC. This translates into CASSSKATGAYEQYF.

A word on this clone: An end of the junction does not agree with germline; a read error may underlie this. CDR3 sequence: CASSQRGTVNTGELFF. The CDR3 DNA is TGCGCCAGCAGCCAAAGAGGGACAGTTAACACCGGGGAGCTGTTTTTT. The rearrangement joins TRBV5-5 to TRBJ2-2; TRBD1 matches at 7 bases. The CDR3 runs 16 residues. Germline CDR1 is SGHKS and CDR2 is YYEKEE (reference sequence).

The chain has TRBV30 and TRBJ1-1; D unclear. The CDR3 has 12 amino acids. The V gene's germline CDR1 is GTSNPN and CDR2 SVGIG (reference sequence). Trimming left V 3 bases short and J 4 bases short, with 9 bases between. The CDR3 loop reads CAWRASGTEAFF. The DNA for the CDR3 is TGTGCCTGGAGGGCCTCGGGCACTGAAGCTTTCTTT.

In its sample, this clone was seen a few times. The chain is built from TRBV11-2 and TRBJ1-1; D may be TRBD1 (6 bases). The CDR3 has 13 amino acids. Germline CDR1 SGHAT, CDR2 FQNNGV. V was cut by 5 bases and J by 2 bases, with 9 bases left in between. CDR3 nucleotides: TGTGCCAGCAGCAAGGACAGTAACACTGAAGCTTTCTTT. It yields the protein CASSKDSNTEAFF.

The chain has TRBV11-2 and TRBJ2-1; the match to TRBD2 covers 10 bases. Germline V CDR1 and CDR2: SGHAT, FQNNGV. The CDR3 has 16 residues. Losses at the gene ends were 4 bases for V and 5 bases for J; bases not matched to a gene: 8. The CDR3 region is CASSSRTSGVNNEQFF. CDR3 DNA: TGTGCCAGCAGCTCTCGGACTAGCGGAGTCAACAATGAGCAGTTCTTC.

The rearrangement links TRBV6-5 to TRBJ1-4, with D perhaps TRBD1 (6 bases). From germline, CDR1 is MNHEY and CDR2 SVGAGI. V shed 6 bases and J shed 5 bases, with 16 bases lying between them. The CDR3 has 15 amino acids. CDR3 nucleotides: TGTGCCAGCAGGGTTACGTCAGGGGAAAATGAAAAACTGTTTTTT. Encoded protein: CASRVTSGENEKLFF.

The chain combines TRBV5-1 with TRBJ2-2, with a weak D call TRBD2 (5 bases). The ends were cut back, 0 bases at V and 5 bases at J, with 11 bases in the middle. The V gene's germline CDR1 is SGHRS and CDR2 YFSETQ. CDR3 size: 15 residues. CDR3 sequence (DNA): TGCGCCAGCAGCTTGGCTCCGGGAAGTACCGGGGAGCTGTTTTTT. Protein sequence: CASSLAPGSTGELFF.

This clone was recorded a few times. The chain carries TRBV7-9 and TRBJ2-7; 12 bases align to TRBD2. V gave up 1 base and J gave up 6 bases; unmatched junction bases: 1. The CDR3 contains 14 residues. The germline gives CDR1 SEHNR, CDR2 FQNEAQ (reference sequence). The CDR3 reads CASSLGGLAGEQYF. The DNA of the CDR3 is TGTGCCAGCAGCTTAGGGGGACTAGCGGGCGAGCAGTACTTC.

This chain uses TRBV6-5 with TRBJ2-6; D perhaps matches TRBD2 (5 bases). The length of the CDR3 is 15 residues. Trimming removed 5 bases at V and 0 bases at J, with 8 bases between. The V gene's germline CDR1 is MNHEY and CDR2 SVGAGI. The CDR3, as DNA: TGTGCCAGCAGTCTACGGGGCTCTGGGGCCAACGTCCTGACTTTC. This encodes CASSLRGSGANVLTF.